What follows are 18 T cell receptor beta chains derived from one specimen sequenced in a study of CD8 T cells in ankylosing spondylitis. From the 5' RACE reads, TCRdb called clonotypes with MiXCR, one entry per CDR3 protein. The repertoire holds fewer than 25,000 distinct CDR3 sequences, with under 15% as singletons. Sequenced input: blood. Every receptor here comes from a male donor with ankylosing spondylitis or in good health (not recorded which).

This chain connects TRBV23-1 to TRBJ2-1; 8 positions match TRBD2. TRBV23-1 is sorted into the ORF group, with uncertain function. The CDR3 is 16 residues long. Trimming at V came to 0 bases and at J to 7 bases, leaving 8 bases not matched to a gene. The CDR3 DNA follows: TGCGCCAGCAGTCAATCGGACGGGAGGGCGGGGAATGAGCAGTTCTTC. Protein sequence: CASSQSDGRAGNEQFF.

V and J are TRBV6-6 and TRBJ2-1; 12 nucleotides line up with TRBD2. J gave up 5 bases and V 9 bases, and 5 bases lay outside the gene matches. CDR3 length: 14 amino acids. Germline values: CDR1 MNHNY, CDR2 SVGAGI (reference sequence). As DNA, the CDR3 is TGTGCCAGTACTAGCGGGAGGCCCGACAATGAGCAGTTCTTC. Translation gives CASTSGRPDNEQFF.

This clonotype was counted at least ten times. The J gene is TRBJ2-3, the V gene TRBV28; D gene unclear. The CDR3 consists of 14 residues. Germline V CDR1 and CDR2: MDHEN, SYDVKM. Trimming left V 6 bases short and J 7 bases short, with 17 bases between. The CDR3 region is CASSSPHNKHTQYF. The CDR3 DNA reads as TGTGCCAGCAGCTCCCCCCATAACAAGCATACGCAGTATTTT.

This clonotype has a handful of counts. The chain recombines TRBV15 with TRBJ2-1; 10 bases match TRBD1. This CDR3 contains 15 residues. V gave up 1 base and J gave up 6 bases; unmatched junction bases: 3. The V gene's germline CDR1 is LNHNV and CDR2 YYDKDF (reference sequence). The CDR3, as DNA: TGTGCCACCAGCAGAGGAAGGGACAGGGGCAATGAGCAGTTCTTC. Translating gives CATSRGRDRGNEQFF. The whole variable domain, filled in from reference TRBV15 and TRBJ2-1, reads DAMVIQNPRYQVTQFGKPVTLSCSQTLNHNVMYWYQQKSSQAPKLLFHYYDKDFNNEADTPDNFQSRRPNTSFCFLDIRSPGLGDTAMYLCATSRGRDRGNEQFFGPGTRLTVL.

CDR3 sequence (DNA): TGCAGTGCGAGCCGAGGGGGCGCCGAGCAGTACGTC. Residues: CSASRGGAEQYV. The V call is TRBV20-1, the J call TRBJ2-7; 7 bases map to TRBD1. The CDR3 totals 12 residues. V was pared by 6 bases and J by 6 bases, with 8 bases of the junction left unmatched. Looked up from germline, CDR1 is DFQATT and CDR2 is SNEGSKA (reference sequence).

In this sample, this clonotype turned up many times. The chain has TRBV10-3 and TRBJ2-1, with a tentative D call TRBD2 (6 bases). Germline assignment: CDR1 ENHRY and CDR2 SYGVKD. The CDR3 has 14 residues. V shed 4 bases and J shed 7 bases, with 14 bases lying between them. The CDR3 loop reads CAISAEGLRNEQFF. In DNA form, the CDR3 reads TGTGCCATCAGTGCGGAGGGCCTGAGGAATGAGCAGTTCTTC.

The sample holds many counts of this clonotype. The V call is TRBV7-9, the J call TRBJ2-3; 7 bases match TRBD2. The CDR3 has 13 residues. Germline V gene sequence: CDR1 SEHNR, CDR2 FQNEAQ (reference sequence). V dropped 9 bases and J dropped 1; count of bases not matched to a gene: 4. In DNA form, the CDR3 reads TGTGCCAGGCGGGAGACCGGCACAGATACGCAGTATTTT. Its protein product is CARRETGTDTQYF.

V gene TRBV4-3 combines with J gene TRBJ1-2; the D gene is possibly TRBD1 (6 bases). Trimming shortened V by 4 bases and J by 6 bases, and 18 bases separated the two germline ends. The germline CDR1 and CDR2 sequences are LGHNA and YSLEER. The CDR3 has 15 amino acids. In DNA form, the CDR3 reads TGCGCCAGCAGCCCTTCTCTGGGGGGCCGAAATGGCTACACCTTC. Amino acid sequence: CASSPSLGGRNGYTF.

This clonotype was seen ten or more times. The chain recombines TRBV11-2 with TRBJ2-7; D is ambiguous. Germline V gene sequence: CDR1 SGHAT, CDR2 FQNNGV. There are 11 residues in the CDR3. V lost 1 base to trimming and J lost 6 bases, with 4 bases between them. DNA of the CDR3: TGTGCCAGCAGCTTAGGGATCGAGCAGTACTTC. This codes for CASSLGIEQYF.

This clonotype occurred many times. V gene TRBV28 combines with J gene TRBJ1-5, with 9 bases matching TRBD1. This CDR3 contains 15 residues. With V trimmed by 2 bases and J by 3 bases, 2 bases remained unmatched. In germline, CDR1 is MDHEN, CDR2 SYDVKM. The CDR3 sequence is CASSLRTGVNQPQHF. CDR3 bases: TGTGCCAGCAGTTTACGGACAGGGGTCAATCAGCCCCAGCATTTT. The full variable domain, with the rest looked up from reference TRBV28 and TRBJ1-5, is DVKVTQSSRYLVKRTGEKVFLECVQDMDHENMFWYRQDPGLGLRLIYFSYDVKMKEKGDIPEGYSVSREKKERFSLILESASTNQTSMYLCASSLRTGVNQPQHFGDGTRLSIL.

This clonotype was seen at least ten times. The chain uses TRBV20-1 and TRBJ2-5, with D maybe TRBD2 (5 bases). CDR3 length: 13 amino acids. The V gene's germline CDR1 is DFQATT and CDR2 SNEGSKA (reference sequence). V was shortened by 1 base and J by 3 bases, with 9 bases between the two germline ends. The CDR3 reads CSARATGKETQYF. In DNA form, the CDR3 reads TGCAGTGCTAGAGCTACGGGGAAAGAGACCCAGTACTTC.

This clonotype was counted many times. The chain carries TRBV28 and TRBJ2-3; TRBD2 matches 12 bases. The germline gives CDR1 MDHEN, CDR2 SYDVKM. This CDR3 is built from 20 residues. The junction had 15 bases not matched to a gene; V was cut back by 5 bases and J by 0 bases. For the CDR3, the DNA is TGTGCCAGCAGTCCACACGGACTAGCGGGATATATAACTAGCACAGATACGCAGTATTTT. Its translation: CASSPHGLAGYITSTDTQYF. The entire variable domain, with the rest obtained from reference TRBV28 and TRBJ2-3, is as follows: DVKVTQSSRYLVKRTGEKVFLECVQDMDHENMFWYRQDPGLGLRLIYFSYDVKMKEKGDIPEGYSVSREKKERFSLILESASTNQTSMYLCASSPHGLAGYITSTDTQYFGPGTRLTVL.

This clonotype was detected ten times or more. This chain links TRBV29-1 with TRBJ2-5, with 10 bases lining up with TRBD1. The CDR3 is 13 residues long. Germline CDR1 reads SQVTM; CDR2 reads ANQGSEA. Losses at the gene ends were 4 bases for V and 6 bases for J; bases not matched to a gene: 5. The CDR3 reads CSVGGQGMQTQYF. CDR3 nucleotides: TGCAGCGTTGGGGGACAGGGGATGCAGACCCAGTACTTC.

The rearrangement links TRBV7-9 to TRBJ2-7; possibly TRBD1 or TRBD2 for D (5 bases each). The CDR3 consists of 14 residues. V lost 2 bases, J lost 2 bases, and 10 bases lay in between. Germline CDR1 is SEHNR and CDR2 is FQNEAQ (reference sequence). CDR3 sequence reads: CASSLRGPPYEQYF. DNA for the CDR3: TGTGCCAGCAGCTTACGGGGCCCCCCCTACGAGCAGTACTTC.

The chain couples TRBV29-1 to TRBJ2-5, with a possible D match to TRBD2 (6 bases). The CDR3 runs to 13 residues. CDR1 and CDR2 (germline): SQVTM, ANQGSEA. Trimming left V 4 bases short and J 5 bases short, with 14 bases between. In nucleotides, the CDR3 is TGCAGCGTTGGCGGGACGACTGGTGAGACCCAGTACTTC. Protein product: CSVGGTTGETQYF.

With regard to this clonotype: Its ends do not fully match the called genes, so a read error is possible. The CDR3 loop is CASSYGQPYEQYF. Written as DNA, the CDR3 is TGCGCCAGCAGTTACGGACAGCCCTACGAGCAGTACTTC. The gene calls are TRBV6-2 or TRBV6-3 and TRBJ2-7; D is perhaps TRBD1 (6 bases). The CDR3 consists of 13 residues. Germline values: CDR1 MNHEY, CDR2 SVGEGT.

This clonotype has only a few counts. The chain couples TRBV6-2 or TRBV6-3 to TRBJ2-7; D remains ambiguous. From germline, CDR1 is MNHEY and CDR2 SVGEGT. With 7 bases removed from V and 0 bases from J, the gap between germline ends came to 10 bases. The CDR3 spans 13 residues. In nucleotides, the CDR3 is TGTGCCAGCACCCAAGGGTCCTCCTACGAGCAGTACTTC. Protein product: CASTQGSSYEQYF.

This chain links TRBV28 with TRBJ2-6; tentatively, D is TRBD2 (6 bases). Trimming shortened V by 2 bases and J by 2 bases, and 10 bases separated the two germline ends. Germline assignment: CDR1 MDHEN and CDR2 SYDVKM. The CDR3 covers 16 residues. The CDR3, as DNA: TGTGCCAGCAGTTTAGGGGGGAGTACTGGGGCCAACGTCCTGACTTTC. Translated: CASSLGGSTGANVLTF.